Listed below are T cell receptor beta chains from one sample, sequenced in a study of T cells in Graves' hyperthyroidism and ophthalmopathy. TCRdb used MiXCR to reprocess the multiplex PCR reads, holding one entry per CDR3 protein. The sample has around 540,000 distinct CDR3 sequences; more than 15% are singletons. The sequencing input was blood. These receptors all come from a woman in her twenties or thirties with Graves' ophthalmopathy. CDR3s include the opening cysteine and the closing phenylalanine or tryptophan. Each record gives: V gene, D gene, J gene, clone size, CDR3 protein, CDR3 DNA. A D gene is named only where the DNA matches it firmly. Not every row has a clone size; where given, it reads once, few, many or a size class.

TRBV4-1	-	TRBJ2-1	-	CASSPWTPPNEQFF	TGCGCCAGCAGCCCCTGGACCCCCCCAAATGAGCAGTTCTTC
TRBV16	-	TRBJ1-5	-	CASSQFLGSNQPQHF	TGTGCCAGCAGCCAATTCCTAGGGAGCAATCAGCCCCAGCATTTT
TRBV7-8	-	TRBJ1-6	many	CASSLARVVVSYNSPLHF	TGTGCCAGCAGCTTAGCGCGGGTTGTAGTCTCCTATAATTCACCCCTCCACTTT
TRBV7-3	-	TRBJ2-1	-	CASSPTGSSTGSEQFF	TGTGCCAGCAGCCCCACAGGGTCCTCCACCGGGTCGGAGCAGTTCTTC
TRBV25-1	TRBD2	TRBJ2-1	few	CASSSPLAGDYNEQFF	TGTGCCAGCAGTTCTCCACTAGCGGGAGACTATAATGAGCAGTTCTTC
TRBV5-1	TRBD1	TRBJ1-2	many	CASSPTGVNYGYTF	TGCGCCAGCAGCCCGACAGGGGTTAACTATGGCTACACCTTC
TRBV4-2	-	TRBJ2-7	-	CASSPQGLSGGVPYEQYF	TGTGCCAGCAGCCCACAGGGGCTCTCGGGGGGAGTCCCCTACGAGCAGTACTTC
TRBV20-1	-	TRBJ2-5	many	CSALDLVYQETQYF	TGCAGTGCCCTGGATCTAGTCTACCAAGAGACCCAGTACTTC
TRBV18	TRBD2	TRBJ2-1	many	CASSLTYPRELYNEQFF	TGTGCCAGCTCACTAACGTACCCGCGGGAGCTTTACAATGAGCAGTTCTTC
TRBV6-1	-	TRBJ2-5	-	CASKSEYF	TGTGCCAGCAAATCGGAGTACTTC
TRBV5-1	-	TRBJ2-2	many	CASSWGQLNTGELFF	TGCGCCAGCAGCTGGGGCCAACTGAACACCGGGGAGCTGTTTTTT
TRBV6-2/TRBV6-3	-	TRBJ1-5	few	CASSPHLGHSQPQHF	TGTGCCAGCAGTCCCCATTTGGGGCATAGCCAGCCCCAGCATTTT
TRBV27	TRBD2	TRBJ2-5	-	CASSLSSGRAGETQYF	TGTGCCAGCAGTTTATCTAGCGGGAGGGCTGGGGAGACCCAGTACTTC
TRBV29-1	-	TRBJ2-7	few	CSATSDSSYEQYF	TGCAGCGCTACCTCTGATAGTTCCTACGAGCAGTACTTC
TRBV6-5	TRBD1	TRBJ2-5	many	CASSYAGTEETQYF	TGTGCCAGCAGTTATGCCGGGACAGAGGAGACCCAGTACTTC
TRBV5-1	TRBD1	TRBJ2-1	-	CASSLRGQGGANEQFF	TGCGCCAGCAGCCTTCGGGGACAGGGTGGGGCCAATGAGCAGTTCTTC
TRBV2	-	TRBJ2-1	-	CASTLGISYNEQFF	TGTGCCAGCACTTTAGGGATCTCCTACAATGAGCAGTTCTTC
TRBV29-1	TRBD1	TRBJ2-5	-	CSVLGGTGGGQTQYF	TGCAGCGTTTTAGGAGGGACAGGGGGCGGTCAGACCCAGTACTTC
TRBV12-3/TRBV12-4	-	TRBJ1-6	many	CASSPNRDWHSPLHF	TGTGCCAGCAGTCCGAACCGGGACTGGCATTCACCCCTCCACTTT
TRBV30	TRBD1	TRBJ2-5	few	CAGLDPGTGVIKTQYF	TGTGCCGGACTGGACCCCGGGACAGGGGTAATAAAGACCCAGTACTTC
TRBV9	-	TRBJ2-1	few	CASSVAHGRAEQFF	TGTGCCAGCAGCGTAGCCCACGGGCGGGCGGAGCAGTTCTTC
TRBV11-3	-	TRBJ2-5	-	CASSSRWPSQETQYF	TGTGCCAGCAGCTCGCGCTGGCCTAGCCAAGAGACCCAGTACTTC
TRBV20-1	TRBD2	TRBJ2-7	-	CSASTSDSYEQYF	TGCAGTGCCTCAACTAGCGACTCCTACGAGCAGTACTTC
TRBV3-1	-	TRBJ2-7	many	CASSLRDTISYEQYF	TGTGCCAGCAGCCTCCGGGACACGATCTCCTACGAGCAGTACTTC
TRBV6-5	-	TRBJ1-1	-	CASSYWGGENTEAFF	TGTGCCAGCAGTTACTGGGGTGGAGAGAACACTGAAGCTTTCTTT
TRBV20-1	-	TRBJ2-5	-	CSATRLGRETQYF	TGCAGTGCTACCAGGCTAGGACGAGAGACCCAGTACTTC
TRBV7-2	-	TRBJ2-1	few	CASRPLGTPLNEQFF	TGTGCCAGCAGACCCCTCGGGACTCCACTCAATGAGCAGTTCTTC
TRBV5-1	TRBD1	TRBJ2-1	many	CASRTGGNEQFF	TGCGCCAGCAGGACAGGGGGCAATGAGCAGTTCTTC
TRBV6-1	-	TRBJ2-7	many	CASSARFAGTVEQYF	TGTGCCAGCAGTGCCCGATTCGCGGGTACAGTCGAGCAGTACTTC
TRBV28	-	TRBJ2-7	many	CASSLTRPYEQYF	TGTGCCAGCAGTCTGACACGGCCCTACGAGCAGTACTTC
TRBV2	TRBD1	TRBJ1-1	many	CASRGQGPNTEAFF	TGTGCCAGCAGGGGACAGGGGCCGAACACTGAAGCTTTCTTT
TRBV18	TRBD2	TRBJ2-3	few	CASSPRSSGTTSTDTQYF	TGTGCCAGCTCACCACGGTCTAGCGGGACTACTAGCACAGATACGCAGTATTTT
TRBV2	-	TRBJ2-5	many	CASTEGYSQETQYF	TGTGCCAGCACTGAGGGATACAGTCAAGAGACCCAGTACTTC
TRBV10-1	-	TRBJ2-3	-	CASSESASGTDTQYF	TGCGCCAGCAGTGAGTCGGCTAGCGGCACAGATACGCAGTATTTT
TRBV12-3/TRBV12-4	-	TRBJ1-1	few	CASSLSGTRTSFF	TGTGCCAGCAGCCTTTCCGGGACGCGGACTTCTTTCTTT
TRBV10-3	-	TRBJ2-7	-	CAIRTSYEQYF	TGTGCCATCAGGACGTCCTACGAGCAGTACTTC
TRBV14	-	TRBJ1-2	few	CASSHLRSYGYTF	TGTGCCAGCAGCCACCTAAGGAGCTATGGCTACACCTTC
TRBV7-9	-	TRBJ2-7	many	CASSAAPYEQYF	TGTGCCAGCAGCGCGGCCCCCTACGAGCAGTACTTC
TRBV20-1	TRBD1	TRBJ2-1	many	CSATTDRGRGEQFF	TGCAGTGCAACGACGGACAGGGGGCGAGGCGAGCAGTTCTTC
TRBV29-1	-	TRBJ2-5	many	CSVVRPGETQYF	TGCAGCGTTGTTCGACCAGGGGAGACCCAGTACTTC
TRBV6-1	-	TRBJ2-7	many	CASSYGLSYEQYF	TGTGCCAGCAGTTACGGGCTTTCCTACGAGCAGTACTTC
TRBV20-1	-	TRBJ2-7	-	CSASGDTYYEQYF	TGCAGTGCTAGTGGGGACACCTACTACGAGCAGTACTTC
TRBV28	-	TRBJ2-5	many	CASSLSVGGFQETQYF	TGTGCCAGCAGTTTAAGTGTTGGAGGGTTCCAAGAGACCCAGTACTTC
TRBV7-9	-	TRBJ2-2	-	CASSLAGQPRTGELFF	TGTGCCAGCAGCTTAGCGGGGCAACCCCGCACCGGGGAGCTGTTTTTT
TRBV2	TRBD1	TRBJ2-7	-	CASRSGQGPPGEQYF	TGTGCCAGCAGATCAGGACAGGGCCCCCCGGGGGAGCAGTACTTC
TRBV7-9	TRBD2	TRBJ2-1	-	CASSPPGLERSKEQFF	TGTGCCAGCAGCCCCCCGGGACTAGAACGCTCCAAGGAGCAGTTCTTC
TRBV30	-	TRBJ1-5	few	CAWGKVGPRGDQPQHF	TGTGCCTGGGGCAAGGTAGGACCACGAGGCGATCAGCCCCAGCATTTT
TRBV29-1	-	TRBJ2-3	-	CSVEPLMGTQYF	TGCAGCGTTGAACCCCTCATGGGGACGCAGTATTTT
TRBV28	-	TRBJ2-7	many	CASSPDWLREQYF	TGTGCCAGCAGTCCTGATTGGTTACGGGAGCAGTACTTC
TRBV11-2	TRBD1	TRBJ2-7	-	CASSLLGQGSSYEQYF	TGTGCCAGCAGCTTATTAGGACAGGGGTCCTCCTACGAGCAGTACTTC
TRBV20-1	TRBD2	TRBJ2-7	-	CSAREGSGRGLGEQYF	TGCAGTGCTAGAGAGGGTAGCGGGAGGGGACTAGGGGAGCAGTACTTC